A selection of T cell receptor beta chains follows, all from one sample in a study of chemoradiotherapy in HPV16-positive cancers. TCRdb keeps only in-frame clones here, not all; method: immunoSEQ multiplex PCR. Altogether about 860 clones are present, about 95% being singletons, with the ten largest covering around 3%. The sequences come from tumor tissue, collected from a patient who underwent chemoradiotherapy. The receptors stem from a human donor with HPV-associated anogenital cancer. Both conserved end residues are part of each CDR3. D genes are given only for firm matches. Clone size is stated in some rows and not others, as once, few, many or a class when expanded.

clone_size: -; d_call: TRBD2; v_call: TRBV11-2; j_call: TRBJ2-7; cdr3_aa: CASRLSGGSSYEQYF; cdr3_nt: TGTGCCAGCAGACTTAGCGGGGGGAGCTCCTACGAGCAGTACTTC
clone_size: -; d_call: -; v_call: TRBV18; j_call: TRBJ1-1; cdr3_aa: CASSSQSMNTEAFF; cdr3_nt: TGTGCCAGCTCATCGCAGAGCATGAACACTGAAGCTTTCTTT
clone_size: -; d_call: TRBD2; v_call: TRBV4-1; j_call: TRBJ2-5; cdr3_aa: CASSPGLAGVQETQYF; cdr3_nt: TGCGCCAGCAGCCCCGGACTAGCGGGGGTCCAAGAGACCCAGTACTTC
clone_size: -; d_call: -; v_call: TRBV9; j_call: TRBJ2-2; cdr3_aa: CASALDGTGELFF; cdr3_nt: TGTGCCAGCGCACTAGACGGAACCGGGGAGCTGTTTTTT
clone_size: -; d_call: -; v_call: TRBV7-3; j_call: TRBJ2-2; cdr3_aa: CASSSDMTGELFF; cdr3_nt: TGTGCCAGCAGCTCGGACATGACCGGGGAGCTGTTTTTT
clone_size: -; d_call: -; v_call: TRBV21-1; j_call: TRBJ1-5; cdr3_aa: CASSKDQPQHF; cdr3_nt: TGTGCCAGCAGCAAAGATCAGCCCCAGCATTTT
clone_size: -; d_call: -; v_call: TRBV12-5; j_call: TRBJ2-6; cdr3_aa: CASGAGQSRANVLTF; cdr3_nt: TGTGCTAGTGGTGCAGGACAAAGTCGGGCCAACGTCCTGACTTTC
clone_size: -; d_call: -; v_call: TRBV19; j_call: TRBJ2-1; cdr3_aa: CASSTTERLSSYNEQFF; cdr3_nt: TGTGCCAGTAGTACGACAGAGCGGCTGAGCTCCTACAATGAGCAGTTCTTC
clone_size: -; d_call: -; v_call: TRBV2; j_call: TRBJ2-6; cdr3_aa: CASSGAGANVLTF; cdr3_nt: TGTGCCAGCAGTGGAGCTGGGGCCAACGTCCTGACTTTC
clone_size: -; d_call: -; v_call: TRBV27; j_call: TRBJ1-5; cdr3_aa: CASSLTWGQPQHF; cdr3_nt: TGTGCCAGCAGTTTAACCTGGGGTCAGCCCCAGCATTTT
clone_size: -; d_call: -; v_call: TRBV5-1; j_call: TRBJ2-7; cdr3_aa: CASSLEVKGEQYF; cdr3_nt: TGCGCCAGCAGCTTGGAGGTTAAGGGCGAGCAGTACTTC
clone_size: -; d_call: TRBD1; v_call: TRBV19; j_call: TRBJ1-5; cdr3_aa: CASRDLDRNQPQHF; cdr3_nt: TGTGCCAGTAGAGACTTGGACAGGAATCAGCCCCAGCATTTT
clone_size: -; d_call: TRBD1; v_call: TRBV15; j_call: TRBJ1-2; cdr3_aa: CATSRDRAWGYTF; cdr3_nt: TGTGCCACCAGCAGGGACAGGGCGTGGGGCTACACCTTC
clone_size: -; d_call: TRBD2; v_call: TRBV7-2; j_call: TRBJ2-7; cdr3_aa: CATKSGGGHYEQYF; cdr3_nt: TGTGCCACCAAATCCGGGGGGGGTCACTACGAGCAGTACTTC
clone_size: -; d_call: TRBD1; v_call: TRBV7-8; j_call: TRBJ1-6; cdr3_aa: CASSWSGQLNSPLHF; cdr3_nt: TGTGCCAGCAGCTGGTCGGGACAGTTAAATTCACCCCTCCACTTT
clone_size: few; d_call: -; v_call: TRBV29-1; j_call: TRBJ1-4; cdr3_aa: CSVRGVSGSRTNEKLFF; cdr3_nt: TGCAGCGTTCGGGGGGTATCTGGATCGAGGACTAATGAAAAACTGTTTTTT
clone_size: -; d_call: TRBD1; v_call: TRBV5-8; j_call: TRBJ2-5; cdr3_aa: CASSPGQGSRETQYF; cdr3_nt: TGTGCCAGCAGCCCGGGACAGGGGTCAAGAGAGACCCAGTACTTC
clone_size: -; d_call: -; v_call: TRBV19; j_call: TRBJ2-2; cdr3_aa: CASSISGLASTGELFF; cdr3_nt: TGTGCCAGTAGTATAAGTGGGCTAGCATCCACCGGGGAGCTGTTTTTT
clone_size: -; d_call: TRBD1; v_call: TRBV10-3; j_call: TRBJ2-5; cdr3_aa: CAIRGTGTDQETQYF; cdr3_nt: TGTGCCATCCGGGGGACAGGGACTGACCAAGAGACCCAGTACTTC
clone_size: -; d_call: -; v_call: TRBV19; j_call: TRBJ1-5; cdr3_aa: CASTAKVRESPQHF; cdr3_nt: TGTGCCAGTACCGCCAAGGTACGAGAATCGCCCCAGCATTTT
clone_size: -; d_call: TRBD1; v_call: TRBV5-1; j_call: TRBJ1-5; cdr3_aa: CASSPGQGHPQHF; cdr3_nt: TGCGCCAGCAGCCCGGGACAGGGTCACCCCCAGCATTTT
clone_size: -; d_call: TRBD1; v_call: TRBV11-2; j_call: TRBJ2-7; cdr3_aa: CASSQWDRGEQYF; cdr3_nt: TGTGCCAGCAGCCAATGGGACAGAGGCGAGCAGTACTTC
clone_size: -; d_call: TRBD2; v_call: TRBV5-4; j_call: TRBJ2-5; cdr3_aa: CASSSPGLAQETQYF; cdr3_nt: TGTGCCAGCAGCTCTCCGGGACTAGCTCAAGAGACCCAGTACTTC
clone_size: -; d_call: -; v_call: TRBV25-1; j_call: TRBJ1-5; cdr3_aa: CASSGGGSNQPQHF; cdr3_nt: TGTGCCAGCAGTGGAGGGGGGAGCAATCAGCCCCAGCATTTT
clone_size: -; d_call: -; v_call: TRBV5-1; j_call: TRBJ2-3; cdr3_aa: CASSLEQGGDGTQYF; cdr3_nt: TGCGCCAGCAGCTTGGAACAGGGGGGGGATGGTACGCAGTATTTT
clone_size: -; d_call: TRBD1; v_call: TRBV14; j_call: TRBJ1-1; cdr3_aa: CASSFGQGLPNTEAFF; cdr3_nt: TGTGCCAGCAGTTTCGGACAGGGTCTTCCCAACACTGAAGCTTTCTTT
clone_size: -; d_call: TRBD1; v_call: TRBV6-5; j_call: TRBJ2-3; cdr3_aa: CASSQGARDTQYF; cdr3_nt: TGTGCCAGCAGTCAGGGGGCCAGAGATACGCAGTATTTT
clone_size: -; d_call: TRBD1; v_call: TRBV10-2; j_call: TRBJ2-4; cdr3_aa: CASSRTRTGSDIQYF; cdr3_nt: TGCGCCAGCAGTCGAACACGGACAGGGTCAGACATTCAGTACTTC
clone_size: once; d_call: TRBD1; v_call: TRBV5-1; j_call: TRBJ2-7; cdr3_aa: CASSLGQGNEQYF; cdr3_nt: TGCGCCAGCAGCTTGGGACAGGGCAACGAGCAGTACTTC
clone_size: -; d_call: -; v_call: TRBV5-6; j_call: TRBJ2-7; cdr3_aa: CASSSYAVPKAGEQYF; cdr3_nt: TGTGCCAGCAGCTCTTACGCCGTCCCCAAAGCTGGCGAGCAGTACTTC
clone_size: -; d_call: -; v_call: TRBV29-1; j_call: TRBJ1-4; cdr3_aa: CSVEGGSEINEKLFF; cdr3_nt: TGCAGCGTTGAAGGGGGATCCGAGATTAATGAAAAACTGTTTTTT
clone_size: -; d_call: TRBD2; v_call: TRBV7-8; j_call: TRBJ2-5; cdr3_aa: CASSFRTRQETQYF; cdr3_nt: TGTGCCAGCAGCTTCCGGACTAGACAAGAGACCCAGTACTTC
clone_size: -; d_call: TRBD1; v_call: TRBV7-3; j_call: TRBJ1-1; cdr3_aa: CASSPTGGGGGTEAFF; cdr3_nt: TGTGCCAGCAGCCCAACGGGAGGGGGCGGAGGCACTGAAGCTTTCTTT
clone_size: -; d_call: -; v_call: TRBV5-6; j_call: TRBJ2-3; cdr3_aa: CASSLAIDTQYF; cdr3_nt: TGTGCCAGCAGCTTGGCTATAGATACGCAGTATTTT
clone_size: -; d_call: -; v_call: TRBV2; j_call: TRBJ2-5; cdr3_aa: CASRAEGETQYF; cdr3_nt: TGTGCCAGCCGGGCTGAGGGGGAGACCCAGTACTTC
clone_size: -; d_call: TRBD2; v_call: TRBV6-5; j_call: TRBJ2-2; cdr3_aa: CASSTSGGAPGELFF; cdr3_nt: TGTGCCAGCAGTACTAGCGGGGGGGCTCCCGGGGAGCTGTTTTTT
clone_size: -; d_call: -; v_call: TRBV7-2; j_call: TRBJ2-3; cdr3_aa: CASSYGGTDTQYF; cdr3_nt: TGTGCCAGCAGCTATGGGGGCACAGATACGCAGTATTTT
clone_size: -; d_call: -; v_call: TRBV9; j_call: TRBJ1-1; cdr3_aa: CASSVGSAGRTTEAFF; cdr3_nt: TGTGCCAGCAGCGTAGGGTCCGCGGGCCGAACCACTGAAGCTTTCTTT
clone_size: -; d_call: -; v_call: TRBV29-1; j_call: TRBJ2-7; cdr3_aa: CSVISTGNYEQYF; cdr3_nt: TGCAGCGTGATCTCGACCGGAAACTACGAGCAGTACTTC
clone_size: -; d_call: TRBD1; v_call: TRBV5-4; j_call: TRBJ1-5; cdr3_aa: CASSPGQGRPQHF; cdr3_nt: TGTGCCAGCAGCCCGGGACAGGGAAGGCCCCAGCATTTT
clone_size: -; d_call: TRBD1; v_call: TRBV2; j_call: TRBJ1-4; cdr3_aa: CASSIRGEGEKLFF; cdr3_nt: TGTGCCAGCAGTATCAGGGGGGAGGGTGAAAAACTGTTTTTT